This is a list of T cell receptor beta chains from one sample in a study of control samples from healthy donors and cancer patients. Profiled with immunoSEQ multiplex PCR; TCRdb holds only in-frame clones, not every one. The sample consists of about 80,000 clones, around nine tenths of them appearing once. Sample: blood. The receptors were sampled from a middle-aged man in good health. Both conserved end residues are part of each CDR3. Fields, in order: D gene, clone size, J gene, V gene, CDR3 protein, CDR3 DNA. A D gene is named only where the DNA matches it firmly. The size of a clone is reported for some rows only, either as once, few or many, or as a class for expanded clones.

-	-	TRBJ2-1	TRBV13	CASSLWSLRSSYNEQFF	TGTGCCAGCAGCTTATGGTCATTAAGGAGCTCCTACAATGAGCAGTTCTTC
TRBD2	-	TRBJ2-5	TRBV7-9	CASSFLAGEGIQETQYF	TGTGCCAGCAGCTTCCTAGCGGGGGAGGGGATACAAGAGACCCAGTACTTC
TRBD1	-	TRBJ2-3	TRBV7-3	CASSSDRGTDTQYF	TGTGCCAGCAGCTCGGACAGGGGCACAGATACGCAGTATTTT
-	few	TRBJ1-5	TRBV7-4	CASSLDRGIGNQPQHF	TGTGCCAGCAGCTTAGATCGGGGGATAGGCAATCAGCCCCAGCATTTT
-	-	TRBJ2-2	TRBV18	CASSPPAPGELFF	TGTGCCAGCTCACCTCCGGCCCCCGGGGAGCTGTTTTTT
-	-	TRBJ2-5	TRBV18	CASSQDSKETQYF	TGTGCCAGCTCACAGGACAGTAAAGAGACCCAGTACTTC
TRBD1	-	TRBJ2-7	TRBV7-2	CASSLVPTGSYEQYF	TGTGCCAGCAGCTTAGTCCCGACAGGGTCCTACGAGCAGTACTTC
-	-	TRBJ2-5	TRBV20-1	CSARVLETQYF	TGCAGTGCTAGAGTGTTAGAGACCCAGTACTTC
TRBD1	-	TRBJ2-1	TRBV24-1	CATKRQGASNEQFF	TGTGCCACCAAGAGGCAGGGGGCATCCAATGAGCAGTTCTTC
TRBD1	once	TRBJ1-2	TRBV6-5	CASSYSDRGHSYTF	TGTGCCAGCAGTTACTCCGACAGGGGGCATAGCTACACCTTC
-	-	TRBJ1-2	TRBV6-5	CASSYGDNGYTF	TGTGCCAGCAGTTACGGGGATAATGGCTACACCTTC
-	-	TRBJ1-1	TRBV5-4	CASSLGWAKGTEAFF	TGTGCCAGCAGCTTGGGGTGGGCTAAGGGCACTGAAGCTTTCTTT
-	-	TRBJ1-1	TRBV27	CASSLSIEGNTEAFF	TGTGCCAGCAGTTTATCGATTGAGGGGAACACTGAAGCTTTCTTT
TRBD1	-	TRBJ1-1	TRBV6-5	CASSYSRGGGRTEAFF	TGTGCCAGCAGTTACTCCCGGGGAGGGGGCAGAACTGAAGCTTTCTTT
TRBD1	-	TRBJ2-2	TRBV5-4	CASSLAGQGRTGELFF	TGTGCCAGCAGCTTGGCCGGACAGGGTCGAACCGGGGAGCTGTTTTTT
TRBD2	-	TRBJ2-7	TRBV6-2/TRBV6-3	CASSTRTSGGAAVGEQYF	TGTGCCAGCAGTACAAGGACTAGCGGGGGGGCTGCCGTGGGGGAGCAGTACTTC
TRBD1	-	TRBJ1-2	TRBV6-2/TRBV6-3	CASSPTPMGGGPNYGYTF	TGTGCCAGCAGCCCGACCCCTATGGGAGGGGGCCCTAACTATGGCTACACCTTC
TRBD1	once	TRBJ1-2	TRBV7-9	CASSLAEGTGGNYGYTF	TGTGCCAGCAGCTTAGCCGAGGGGACAGGGGGCAACTATGGCTACACCTTC
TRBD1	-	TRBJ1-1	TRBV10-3	CAISGDSGNTEAFF	TGTGCCATCAGTGGGGACAGCGGGAACACTGAAGCTTTCTTT
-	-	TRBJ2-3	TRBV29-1	CSVGGLEDTQYF	TGCAGCGTTGGGGGGCTTGAAGATACGCAGTATTTT
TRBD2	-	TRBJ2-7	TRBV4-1	CASSPSGGREGEQYF	TGCGCCAGCAGCCCTAGCGGGGGAAGGGAGGGCGAGCAGTACTTC
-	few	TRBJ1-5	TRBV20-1	CSASTWDANSNQPQHF	TGCAGTGCTAGTACCTGGGATGCTAATAGCAATCAGCCCCAGCATTTT
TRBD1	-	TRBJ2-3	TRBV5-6	CASSLPGQGGDTQYF	TGTGCCAGCAGTCTTCCGGGACAGGGAGGAGATACGCAGTATTTT
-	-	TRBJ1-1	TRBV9	CASKGGMNTEAFF	TGTGCCAGCAAAGGGGGGATGAACACTGAAGCTTTCTTT
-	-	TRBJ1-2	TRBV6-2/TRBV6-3	CASSYSQGNYGYTF	TGTGCCAGCAGTTACTCGCAAGGGAACTATGGCTACACCTTC